This T cell receptor beta chain stems from a study of blood T cell repertoires in COVID-19 (TCRdb year 2020). In terms of the full investigation: Samples from collaborators originated in the United States, Italy and Spain and spanned both the acute and convalescent phases of COVID-19. The prospective study material was composed of cDNA or gDNA derived from T cells, B-cell-depleted T cells, or PBMCs. The dataset comprised deeply sampled blood TCRbeta repertoires from subjects exposed to, actively infected with, or recovered from COVID-19. The repertoires were made available in a free public database intended to serve as a resource for research on the immune response to SARS-CoV-2. The samples were drawn from two sources: the first 160 participants of the ongoing ImmuneRACE study, and 1,254 subjects contributed by 6 global collaborators. Sample metadata almost always included a de-identified subject ID, COVID-19 status, age in years and sex. Where available, HLA class I and class II types were obtained from metadata supplied by the sample provider rather than from assay-based typing.

The immunoSEQ Assay, a bias-controlled multiplex PCR, was used to amplify TCRbeta CDR3 regions from genomic DNA. Per the authors' processing: Within the assay, amplification of reference gene primers was used to estimate how many nucleated cells each sample contained. To quantify the absolute abundance of each unique TCRbeta CDR3 rearrangement, sequence reads were collapsed and filtered. For each sample, productive Simpson clonality was calculated as the square root of Simpson's diversity index over productive rearrangements. Sourced from immuneACCESS, this table was stored by TCRdb with only in-frame sequences that have V and J called. A share of the clones is absent; for the studies checked, an unresolved V gene accounts for under half, and the remainder has no known explanation. For V, J and clone size, that table is used; D and trimming come from the DNA. Counted in this sample were around 30,000 clones; 60% to 80% of them appeared once. The top ten clonotypes cover 7% to 8.5% of the sample.

Each collaborating institution followed its own protocols to collect whole blood in K2EDTA tubes. For TCRbeta analysis, collaborators shipped samples as frozen whole blood, isolated PBMCs, or DNA extracted from either of those sample types. The paper as a whole reports these results and caveats: The quantity of clinical and demographic metadata differed by source and by participant and was supplied without curation.

The CDR3, cysteine through phenylalanine, is 13 amino acids long. The entry retains the CDR3 DNA only, 39 bases that are in frame from base 1. Here V drops 6 bases and J drops 6 bases, and the junction holds 5 bases not matched to any gene. As to this clone: Its antigen is unknown. No base qualities exist here, and no much larger clone lies one base off it.

Material: peripheral blood. The rearranged chain carries TRBV12-3 or TRBV12-4 and TRBJ2-1; TRBD2 agrees with 7 junctional bases. The sequence derives from a woman between 65 and 79 years old with active or convalescent COVID-19. For the CDR3, the sequence is CASSQREGNEQFF. The sequenced DNA: TGTGCCAGCAGCCAGCGGGAAGGCAATGAGCAGTTCTTC.